These 3 T cell receptor beta chains originate from one sample sequenced in a study of OX40 agonist ivuxolimab in advanced cancers. Sequenced by immunoSEQ multiplex PCR; TCRdb stores in-frame clones only, minus some. The sample holds approximately 30,000 clones, 86% seen once. Sequencing used CD4+ or CD8+ T cells sorted from blood, obtained in a trial of the OX40 agonist ivuxolimab. Source of these receptors: an adult with an advanced solid tumor such as melanoma, head and neck, liver or kidney cancer.

The chain couples TRBV9 to TRBJ1-2; TRBD1 is a possible D gene (5 bases). CDR1 SGDLS and CDR2 YYNGEE come from the germline V gene. The CDR3 contains 15 residues. Trimming left V 4 bases short and J 8 bases short, with 21 bases between. In nucleotides, the CDR3 is TGTGCCAGCAGCTTACGTCAGGGACCCGATTGGGGCTACACCTTC. Encoded protein: CASSLRQGPDWGYTF. The entire variable domain, with the rest obtained from reference TRBV9 and TRBJ1-2, is as follows: DSGVTQTPKHLITATGQRVTLRCSPRSGDLSVYWYQQSLDQGLQFLIQYYNGEERAKGNILERFSAQQFPDLHSELNLSSLELGDSALYFCASSLRQGPDWGYTFGSGTRLTVV.

The chain uses TRBV5-4 and TRBJ1-3; no definite D call. Trimming shortened V by 0 bases and J by 2 bases, and 6 bases separated the two germline ends. Germline V gives CDR1 SGHNT, CDR2 YYREEE (reference sequence). The CDR3 is 14 residues long. The CDR3 loop is CASSLEGTGNTIYF. CDR3 DNA sequence: TGTGCCAGCAGCTTGGAAGGGACTGGAAACACCATATATTTT.

J is TRBJ2-7 and V is TRBV19; a weak D match, TRBD2 (6 bases). The CDR3 is 13 residues long. The V end was cut by 1 base, the J end by 6 bases, with 10 bases between. The germline V gene has CDR1 LNHDA and CDR2 SQIVND (reference sequence). CDR3 loop: CASSIVGGSEQYF. The DNA for the CDR3 is TGTGCCAGTAGTATAGTCGGAGGGAGCGAGCAGTACTTC. The entire variable domain, with the rest obtained from reference TRBV19 and TRBJ2-7, is as follows: DGGITQSPKYLFRKEGQNVTLSCEQNLNHDAMYWYRQDPGQGLRLIYYSQIVNDFQKGDIAEGYSVSREKKESFPLTVTSAQKNPTAFYLCASSIVGGSEQYFGPGTRLTVT.